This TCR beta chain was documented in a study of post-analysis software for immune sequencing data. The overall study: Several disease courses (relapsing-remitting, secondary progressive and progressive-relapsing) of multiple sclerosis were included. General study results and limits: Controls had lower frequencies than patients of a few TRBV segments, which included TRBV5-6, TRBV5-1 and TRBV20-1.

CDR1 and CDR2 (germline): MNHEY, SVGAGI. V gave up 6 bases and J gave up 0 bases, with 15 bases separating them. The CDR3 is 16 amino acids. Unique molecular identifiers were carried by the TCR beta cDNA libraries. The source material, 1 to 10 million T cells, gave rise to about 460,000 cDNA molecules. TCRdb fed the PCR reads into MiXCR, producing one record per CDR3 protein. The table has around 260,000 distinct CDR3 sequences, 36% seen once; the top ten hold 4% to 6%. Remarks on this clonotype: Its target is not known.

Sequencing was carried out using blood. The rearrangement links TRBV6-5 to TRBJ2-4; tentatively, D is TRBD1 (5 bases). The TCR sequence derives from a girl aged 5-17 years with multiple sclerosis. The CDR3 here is CASSSKQELAKNIQYF. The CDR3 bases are TGTGCCAGCAGCTCCAAACAGGAACTAGCCAAAAACATTCAGTACTTC.